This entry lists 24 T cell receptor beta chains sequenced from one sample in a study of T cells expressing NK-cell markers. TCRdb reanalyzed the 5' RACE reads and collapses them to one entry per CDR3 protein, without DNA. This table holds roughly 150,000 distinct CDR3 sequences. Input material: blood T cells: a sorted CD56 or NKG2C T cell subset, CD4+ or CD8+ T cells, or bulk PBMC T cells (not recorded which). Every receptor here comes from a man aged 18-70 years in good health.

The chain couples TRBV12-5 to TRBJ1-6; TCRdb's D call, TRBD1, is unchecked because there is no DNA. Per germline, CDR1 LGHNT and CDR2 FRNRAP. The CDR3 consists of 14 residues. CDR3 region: CASGLGGYNSPLHF.

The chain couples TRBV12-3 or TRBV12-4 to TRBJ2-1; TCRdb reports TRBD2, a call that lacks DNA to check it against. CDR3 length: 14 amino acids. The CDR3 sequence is CASGTSLSYNEQFF.

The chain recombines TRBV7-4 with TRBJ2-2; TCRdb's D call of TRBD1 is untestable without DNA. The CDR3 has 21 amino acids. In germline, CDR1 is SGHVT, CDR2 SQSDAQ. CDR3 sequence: CASSFSGPRSDRGVNTGELFF. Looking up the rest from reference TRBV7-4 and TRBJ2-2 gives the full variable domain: GAGVSQSPRYKVAKRGRDVALRCDSISGHVTLYWYRQTLGQGSEVLTYSQSDAQRDKSGRPSGRFSAERPERSVSTLKIQRTEQGDSAVYLCASSFSGPRSDRGVNTGELFFGEGSRLTVL.

CDR3 region: CASSEGGSSGGDEQFF. The chain recombines TRBV2 with TRBJ2-1; the D call of TRBD2 rests on TCRdb alone, since no DNA is present to check it. CDR3 length equals 16 residues. Germline V gives CDR1 SNHLY, CDR2 FYNNEI.

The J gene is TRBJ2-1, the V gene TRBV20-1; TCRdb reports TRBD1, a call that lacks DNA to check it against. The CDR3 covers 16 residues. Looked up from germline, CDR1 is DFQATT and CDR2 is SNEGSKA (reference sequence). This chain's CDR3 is CSARDRGGVRYNEQFF.

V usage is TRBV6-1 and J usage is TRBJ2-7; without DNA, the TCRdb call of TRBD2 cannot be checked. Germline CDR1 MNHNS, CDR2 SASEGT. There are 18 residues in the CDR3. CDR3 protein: CASSEYPQAGGVSYEQYF.

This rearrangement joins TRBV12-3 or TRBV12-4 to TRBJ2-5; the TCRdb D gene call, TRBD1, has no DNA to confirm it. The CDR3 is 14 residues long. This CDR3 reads CASSLDGGRETQYF.

CDR3 residues: CASSPSPDREVGAFF. The rearrangement links TRBV6-2 or TRBV6-3 to TRBJ1-1; TCRdb outputs TRBD1, but without DNA this stays unchecked. The CDR3 runs to 15 residues. Germline-derived CDR1 and CDR2 are MNHEY and SVGEGT.

CDR3 in amino acids: CASSFGGIGNTIYF. The chain recombines TRBV13 with TRBJ1-3. The CDR3 sequence is 14 residues long. Germline loops: CDR1 PRHDT, CDR2 FYEKMQ (reference sequence).

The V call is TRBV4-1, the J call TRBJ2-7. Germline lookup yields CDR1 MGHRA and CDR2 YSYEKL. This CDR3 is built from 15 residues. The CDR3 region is CASSQDYSATYEQYF.

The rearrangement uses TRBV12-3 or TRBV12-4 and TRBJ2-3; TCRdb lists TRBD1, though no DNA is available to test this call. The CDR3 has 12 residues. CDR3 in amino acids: CASRKGGDTQYF.

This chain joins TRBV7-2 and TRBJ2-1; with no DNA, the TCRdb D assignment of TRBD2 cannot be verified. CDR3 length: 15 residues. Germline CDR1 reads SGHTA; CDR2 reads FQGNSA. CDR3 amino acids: CASSLVPSGGNEQFF.

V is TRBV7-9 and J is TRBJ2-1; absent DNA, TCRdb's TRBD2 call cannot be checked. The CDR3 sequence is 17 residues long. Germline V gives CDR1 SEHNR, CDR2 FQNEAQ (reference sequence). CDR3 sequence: CASSPRGTEYPGNEQFF.

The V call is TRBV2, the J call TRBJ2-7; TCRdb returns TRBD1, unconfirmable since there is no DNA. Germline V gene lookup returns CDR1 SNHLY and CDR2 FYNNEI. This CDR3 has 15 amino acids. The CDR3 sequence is CASRKTGDIPYEQYF.

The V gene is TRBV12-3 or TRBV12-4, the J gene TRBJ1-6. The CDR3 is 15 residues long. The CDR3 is CASSFWSSYNSPLHF.

The CDR3 sequence: CASSVTSGGANEQFF. V gene TRBV9 combines with J gene TRBJ2-1; TCRdb picks TRBD2, but there is no DNA to check that call. Germline CDR1 is SGDLS and CDR2 is YYNGEE. The CDR3 runs 15 residues.

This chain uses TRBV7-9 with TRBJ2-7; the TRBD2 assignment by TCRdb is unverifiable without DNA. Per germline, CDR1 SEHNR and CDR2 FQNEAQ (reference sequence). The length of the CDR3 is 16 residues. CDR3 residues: CASSSGLAGAPYEQYF.

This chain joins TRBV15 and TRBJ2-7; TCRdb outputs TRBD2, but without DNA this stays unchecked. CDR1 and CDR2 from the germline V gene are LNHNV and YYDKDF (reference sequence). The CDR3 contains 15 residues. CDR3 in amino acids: CATSRLAGDHYEQYF.

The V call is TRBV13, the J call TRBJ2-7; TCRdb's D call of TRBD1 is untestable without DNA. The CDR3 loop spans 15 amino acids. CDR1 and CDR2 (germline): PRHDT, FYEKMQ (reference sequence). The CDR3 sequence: CASSLGRDRVYEQYF.

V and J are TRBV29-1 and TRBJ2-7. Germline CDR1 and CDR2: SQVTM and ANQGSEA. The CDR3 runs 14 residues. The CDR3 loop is CSVVDGEKTYEQYF.

CDR3 loop: CASSPTLGLPGSQPQHF. The rearrangement uses TRBV7-8 and TRBJ1-5; TCRdb picks TRBD1, but there is no DNA to check that call. The germline V gene encodes CDR1 SGHVS and CDR2 FQNEAQ. CDR3 length: 17 amino acids. The entire variable domain, with the rest obtained from reference TRBV7-8 and TRBJ1-5, is as follows: GAGVSQSPRYKVAKRGQDVALRCDPISGHVSLFWYQQALGQGPEFLTYFQNEAQLDKSGLPSDRFFAERPEGSVSTLKIQRTQQEDSAVYLCASSPTLGLPGSQPQHFGDGTRLSIL.

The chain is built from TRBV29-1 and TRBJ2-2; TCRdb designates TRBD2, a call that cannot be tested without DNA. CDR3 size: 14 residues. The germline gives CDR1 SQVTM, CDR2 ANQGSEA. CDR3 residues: CSVVVTRSPGELFF.

The CDR3 protein is CASSLRGQDRIGGELFF. This rearrangement joins TRBV7-9 to TRBJ2-2; there is no DNA to check the TCRdb D call of TRBD1. The CDR3 has 17 residues. Germline lookup yields CDR1 SEHNR and CDR2 FQNEAQ (reference sequence).

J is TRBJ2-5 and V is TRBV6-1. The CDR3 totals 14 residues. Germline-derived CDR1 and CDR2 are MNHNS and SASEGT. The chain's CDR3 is CASSETQGLKTQYF.